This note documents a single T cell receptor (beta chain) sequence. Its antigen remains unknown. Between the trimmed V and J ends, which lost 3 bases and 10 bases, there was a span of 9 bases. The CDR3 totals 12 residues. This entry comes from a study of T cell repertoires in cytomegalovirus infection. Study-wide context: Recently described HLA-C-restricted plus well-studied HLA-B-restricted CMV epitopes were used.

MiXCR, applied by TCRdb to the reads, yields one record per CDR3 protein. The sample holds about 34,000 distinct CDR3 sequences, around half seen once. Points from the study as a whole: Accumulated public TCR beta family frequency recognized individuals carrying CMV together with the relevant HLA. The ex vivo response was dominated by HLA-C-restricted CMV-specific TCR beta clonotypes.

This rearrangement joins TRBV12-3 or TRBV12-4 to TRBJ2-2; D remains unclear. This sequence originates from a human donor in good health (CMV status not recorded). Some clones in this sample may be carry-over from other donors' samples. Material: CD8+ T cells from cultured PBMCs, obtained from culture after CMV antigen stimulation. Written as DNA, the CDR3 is TGTGCCAGCAGTTTGTGGACGGAGGAGCTGTTTTTT. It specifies CASSLWTEELFF.